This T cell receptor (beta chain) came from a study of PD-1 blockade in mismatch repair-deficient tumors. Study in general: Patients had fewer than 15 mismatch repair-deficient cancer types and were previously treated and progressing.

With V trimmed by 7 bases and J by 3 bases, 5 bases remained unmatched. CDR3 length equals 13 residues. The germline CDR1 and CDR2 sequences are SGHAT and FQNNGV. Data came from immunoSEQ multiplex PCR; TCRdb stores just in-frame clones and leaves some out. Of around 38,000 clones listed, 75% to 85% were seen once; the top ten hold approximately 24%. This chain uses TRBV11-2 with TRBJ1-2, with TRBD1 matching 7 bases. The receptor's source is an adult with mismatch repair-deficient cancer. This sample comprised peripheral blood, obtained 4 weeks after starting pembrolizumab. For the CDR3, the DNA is TGTGCCAGCACCCTCAGGGGGGACTATGGCTACACCTTC. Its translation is CASTLRGDYGYTF.